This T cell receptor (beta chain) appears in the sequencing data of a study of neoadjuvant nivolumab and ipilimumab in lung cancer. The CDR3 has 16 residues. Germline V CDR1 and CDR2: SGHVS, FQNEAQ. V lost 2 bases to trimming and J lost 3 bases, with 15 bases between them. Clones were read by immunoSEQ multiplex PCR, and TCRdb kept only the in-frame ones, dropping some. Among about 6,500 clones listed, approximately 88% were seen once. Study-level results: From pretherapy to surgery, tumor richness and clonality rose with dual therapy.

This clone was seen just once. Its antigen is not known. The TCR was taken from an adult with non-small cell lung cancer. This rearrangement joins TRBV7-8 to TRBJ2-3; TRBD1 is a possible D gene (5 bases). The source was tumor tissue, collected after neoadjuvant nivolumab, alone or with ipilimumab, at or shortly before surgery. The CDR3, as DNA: TGTGCCAGCAGCTTAAATGGTGGGGCGAGGACAGATACGCAGTATTTT. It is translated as CASSLNGGARTDTQYF.